This TCR beta chain was captured in a study of graft-versus-host responses after intestinal transplantation. Study at large: Anti-thymocyte globulin was used for induction in all recipients, who then took tacrolimus and steroids for two to four years. Findings and limits, study-wide: There was an association between peak levels of circulating GvH clones and early post-transplant HvG declines.

Assay used: immunoSEQ multiplex PCR; TCRdb lists only in-frame clones, some missing. The sample lists approximately 120,000 clones, around nine tenths occurring once. Germline CDR1 is SGHAT and CDR2 is FQNNGV. The ends were cut back, 7 bases at V and 3 bases at J, with 7 bases in the middle. The length of the CDR3 is 11 residues. This clone was seen a single time. Its antigen is not known. The TCR originated in a human donor who received an intestinal transplant. V usage is TRBV11-2 and J usage is TRBJ2-7; possibly TRBD2 for D (5 bases). The sample was unstimulated CD4+ T cells sorted from spleen or lymph node cells, taken before intestinal transplant. CDR3 bases: TGTGCCAGCACTCGGGGCTACGAGCAGTACTTC. This gives the protein CASTRGYEQYF.